This TCR beta chain was profiled in a study of naive and memory T cell subsets (dated by TCRdb to about 2017). Context from the whole study: The study applied an open-source, UMI-based TCR alpha and beta sequencing pipeline to sorted naive and memory peripheral blood T cell subsets. The results of the functional CMV T cell responses matched the IgG serology results in every case. RNA was DNase-treated and reverse transcribed with TCR constant-region primers, mostly using SuperScript III. The full study reports these points: In both CD4 and CD8 cells, a rise in Gini index and a fall in Shannon and inverse Simpson diversity were observed from naive through CM, EM and EMRA. Clonotypes were defined as single alpha or beta chain sequences, not paired alpha/beta receptors. Once error correction was done, more than 95% of naive TCR sequences showed up just once, which made the naive abundance distributions much steeper than those of the memory subsets. The repertoire findings for the naive and memory subsets could not be validated, as no ground truth was available. RNA-based TCR counts may be influenced by expression changes linked to T cell activation and differentiation. TCR abundance followed a power law with an exponent that was different for naive and memory subsets but consistent across the three individuals. A few larger clonotypes were present in naive repertoires, especially CD8 naive repertoires, and these clonotypes were possibly memory cells re-expressing CD45RA.

Separate amplification of TCR alpha and beta chain libraries was performed from the second PCR step onward. To determine each donor's CMV status, fresh PBMCs were stimulated overnight with CMV viral lysate, and IFNgamma production from CD4+ T cells was then assessed. Using Miltenyi beads, CD4 T cells were first positively selected, and CD8 T cells were then positively selected from the CD4-negative fraction. Cells stained for CD3, CD4, CD8, CD45RA, CD27 and a live/dead dye were sorted on a BD Aria II into four subsets by CD45RA and CD27. Blood was obtained from a few healthy volunteers, and the blood from each volunteer was fractionated into CD4 and CD8 T cells and subsequently into four differentiation subsets. About 0.11 L of peripheral blood was taken from each donor, and PBMC were separated by density-gradient centrifugation on Ficoll-Paque PLUS. Sorted cells were lysed in RLT buffer, and RNA was extracted with a Qiagen RNeasy kit and stored at -80°C.

Points on this clonotype: Its antigen remains undetermined. No base quality values were provided; no much bigger clone lies one nucleotide off.

Compared with germline, V lacks 4 bases and J lacks 3 bases; bases without a gene match: 5. The germline V gene yields SGHTA for CDR1 and FQGNSA for CDR2. Measured from the cysteine to the phenylalanine, the CDR3 is 16 residues long. Just CDR3 DNA is preserved here, 48 bases in frame from base 1. Receptors were amplified or captured by UMI-ligation and nested PCR. The beta constant-region primer consisted of an equimolar mixture of two oligonucleotides that together covered TRBC1 and TRBC2. The ligated cDNA went through four rounds of PCR with nested alpha and beta constant-region primers together with the SP2 primer. A single-stranded oligonucleotide containing the SP2 primer and a 12-nucleotide UMI was joined to the 3' end of the cDNA by T4 RNA ligase 1. The ligation reaction was incubated at 16°C for about 20-24 hours. PCR2 was usually performed as a SYBR Green qPCR and halted at a preset threshold so that over-amplification would not occur. Apart from the first purification, every purification step used Agencourt AMPure XP magnetic beads. Library quantification was done by Qubit, followed by a TapeStation check on which the main peak was expected at around 650 bp. Pooled libraries were sequenced on an Illumina MiSeq with v2 2x251 paired-end kits, typically giving about 0.85-2.3 million reads per sample. Each sample was pooled at 4 to 5 nM, and roughly 4.5-7% PhiX was included to help cluster recognition. Processing in the source paper ran as follows. Using tag matching that tolerated one base-pair mismatch, Decombinator assigned V and J genes to FASTQ reads that had been processed by Demultiplexor. UMIs were used by Collapsinator to correct both sequencing errors and frequency errors arising from PCR heterogeneity. CDR3Translator translated TCRs and extracted CDR3s from the conserved cysteine to the FGXG phenylalanine, flagging non-productive sequences. Gini, Shannon entropy and inverse Simpson indices were computed after subsampling the repertoires to the same number of UMI-defined TCRs. Within the linear range, a power law was fitted to clonotype abundance distributions using maximum likelihood. When run on a single naive CD8 sample, MIGEC and the pipeline yielded similar UMI counts, similar unique TCR numbers and similar clonal distributions. One analysis removed from the naive repertoire any naive TCRs that were also present in any memory subset from the same donor. A set of some 7,000 CMV-associated CDR3 sequences, compiled from VDJdb and a published dataset, was used to search the repertoires. Using fastp at Q25 and MiXCR, TCRdb reprocessed the public reads and kept productive beta chains. One record per CDR3 amino acid sequence lists the most common genes and DNA. For this entry, the V and J calls and clone size follow TCRdb and not the study's own pipeline. This sample holds about 90,000 distinct CDR3 sequences; around 11% were observed only once. The ten largest clonotypes hold approximately 0.14% of the sample.

This TCR was recovered from a human donor in good health. The rearranged segments are TRBV7-2 and TRBJ2-3, with 12 middle bases fitting TRBD2. Sequenced: naive CD4+ T cells from blood. Read against the paper, the sample's cell subset or site label means: naive T cells, CD45RA high CD27+. This receptor carries the CDR3 CASSSLLAGGTDTQYF. DNA sequence: TGTGCCAGCAGCTCTCTACTAGCGGGAGGTACAGATACGCAGTATTTT.